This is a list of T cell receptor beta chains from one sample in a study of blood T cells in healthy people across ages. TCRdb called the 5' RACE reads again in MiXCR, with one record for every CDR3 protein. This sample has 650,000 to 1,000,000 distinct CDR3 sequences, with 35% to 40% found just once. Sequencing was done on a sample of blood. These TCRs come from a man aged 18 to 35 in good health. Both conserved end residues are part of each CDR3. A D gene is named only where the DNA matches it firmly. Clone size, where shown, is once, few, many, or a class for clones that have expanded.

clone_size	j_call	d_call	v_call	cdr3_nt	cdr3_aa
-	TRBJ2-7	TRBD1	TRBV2	TGTGCCAGCAGCGGACAGGCCTCCTACGAGCAGTACTTC	CASSGQASYEQYF
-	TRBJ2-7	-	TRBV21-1	TGTGCCAGCAGCAAATCCGAATCCCGGGACATGTCCTACGAGCAGTACTTC	CASSKSESRDMSYEQYF
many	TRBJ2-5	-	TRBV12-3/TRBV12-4	TGTGCCAGCAGAGTGGACACAGTGGAGACCCAGTACTTC	CASRVDTVETQYF
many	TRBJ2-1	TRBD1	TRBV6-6	TGTGCCAGCAGTTTCCGGACAGGGTCCTACAATGAGCAGTTCTTC	CASSFRTGSYNEQFF
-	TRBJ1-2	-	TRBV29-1	TGCAGCGTTGGAACCTCTGAGGACGGCTACACCTTC	CSVGTSEDGYTF
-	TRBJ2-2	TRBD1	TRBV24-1	TGTGCCACCCAAGGGACAGCCTACACCGGGGAGCTGTTTTTT	CATQGTAYTGELFF
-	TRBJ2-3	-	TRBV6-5	TGTGCCAGCAGTTACGGGGCGAGCACAGATACGCAGTATTTT	CASSYGASTDTQYF
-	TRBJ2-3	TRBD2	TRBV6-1	TGTGCCAGCAGTGAGCATCTAGCGGAAAGCACAGATACGCAGTATTTT	CASSEHLAESTDTQYF
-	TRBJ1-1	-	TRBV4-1	TGCGCCAGCAGCCCCTACAGGGAGGCCACTGAAGCTTTCTTT	CASSPYREATEAFF
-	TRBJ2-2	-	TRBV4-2	TGTGCCAGCAGCCAAGAACCCCCAGGGCAGAACACCGGGGAGCTGTTTTTT	CASSQEPPGQNTGELFF
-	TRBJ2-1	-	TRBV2	TGTGCCAGCAGTGAAGCGGGGATTCGAGGGGGTGAGCAGTTCTTC	CASSEAGIRGGEQFF
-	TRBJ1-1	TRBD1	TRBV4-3	TGCGCCAGCAGCCAGGACTGGGACAGGGGTGCTGAAGCTTTCTTT	CASSQDWDRGAEAFF
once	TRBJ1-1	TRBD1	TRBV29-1	TGCAGCGTTCTACAGGGGGCTAAGGTGGCTTTCTTT	CSVLQGAKVAFF
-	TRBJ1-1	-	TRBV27	TGTGCCAGCACAAGGGGAGGGAACACTGAAGCTTTCTTT	CASTRGGNTEAFF
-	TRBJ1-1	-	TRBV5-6	TGTGTCAGCAGCTTGAGGTACACCAAAGCTTTCTTT	CVSSLRYTKAFF
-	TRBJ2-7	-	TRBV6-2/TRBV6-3	TGTGCCAGCAGTTACTCGGTGGGGCTCTCCTACGAGCAGTACTTC	CASSYSVGLSYEQYF
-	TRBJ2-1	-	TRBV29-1	TGCAGCGTTCGTAAAGACACAACCTACAATGAGCAGTTCTTC	CSVRKDTTYNEQFF
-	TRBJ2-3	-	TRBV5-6	TGTGCCAGCAGCTACGGACAGATATACAGCACAGATACGCAGTATTTT	CASSYGQIYSTDTQYF
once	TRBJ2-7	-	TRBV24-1	TGTGCCACCAGTGATACAGGACAGAAAAGCTCCTACAATGAGCAGTACTTC	CATSDTGQKSSYNEQYF
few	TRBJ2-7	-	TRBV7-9	TGTGCCAGCAGCGCCCTCAGTGCCCACGAGCAGTACTTC	CASSALSAHEQYF
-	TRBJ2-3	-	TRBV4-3	TGCGCCAGCAGCAAAGCGCCGGGGGATACGCAGTATTTT	CASSKAPGDTQYF
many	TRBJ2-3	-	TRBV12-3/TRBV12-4	TGTGCCAGCAGTTTACTCTATGGCACCATTAATACGCAGTATTTT	CASSLLYGTINTQYF
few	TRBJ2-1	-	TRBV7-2	TGTGCCAGCAGCTTATATTTGGGGGGCAGTAATGAGCAGTTCTTC	CASSLYLGGSNEQFF
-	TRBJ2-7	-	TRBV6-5	TGTGCCAGCAGTGACGGGCAGTCCTACGAGCAGTACTTC	CASSDGQSYEQYF
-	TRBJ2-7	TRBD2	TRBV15	TGTGCCACCAGCAGAGACGGGACTAGCGGGAGGAGCGATGAGCAGTACTTC	CATSRDGTSGRSDEQYF
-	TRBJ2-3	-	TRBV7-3	TGTGCCAGCAGCTACCCGGAGAGGGCGGATACGCAGTATTTT	CASSYPERADTQYF
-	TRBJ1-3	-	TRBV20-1	TGCAGTGCTAGAGATCATATCTCTGGAAACACCATATATTTT	CSARDHISGNTIYF
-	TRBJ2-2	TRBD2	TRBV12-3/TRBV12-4	TGTGCCAGCAGTTTGGGGCTAGCGGGGGCCGGGGAGCTGTTTTTT	CASSLGLAGAGELFF
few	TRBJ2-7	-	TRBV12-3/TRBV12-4	TGTGCCAGCAGTTTAGAGTTCACATCCGTAATCTACAATGAGCAGTACTTC	CASSLEFTSVIYNEQYF
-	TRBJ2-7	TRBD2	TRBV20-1	TGCAGTGCTAGCGAGGCTAGCGGGGGGGCCTACGAGCAGTACTTC	CSASEASGGAYEQYF
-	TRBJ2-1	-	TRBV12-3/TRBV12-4	TGTGCCAGCAGTTTTCGGGGTCCTTCAAACAATGAGCAGTTCTTC	CASSFRGPSNNEQFF
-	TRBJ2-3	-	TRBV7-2	TGTGCCAGCAGCCCTGATAGGGTCAGAGATACGCAGTATTTT	CASSPDRVRDTQYF
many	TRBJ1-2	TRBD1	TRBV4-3	TGCGCCAGCAGCCGCGGACAGGACCTAAATGGCTACACCTTC	CASSRGQDLNGYTF
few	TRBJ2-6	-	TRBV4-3	TGCGCCAGCAGCCACAACGGCAACTCTGGGGCCAACGTCCTGACTTTC	CASSHNGNSGANVLTF
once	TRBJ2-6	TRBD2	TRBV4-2	TGTGCCAGCAGCCAACTAGCGGGATCTGGGGCCAACGTCCTGACTTTC	CASSQLAGSGANVLTF
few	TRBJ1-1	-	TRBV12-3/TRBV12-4	TGTGCCAGCAGTTTTGAGCGACGTTTGGCTTTCTTT	CASSFERRLAFF
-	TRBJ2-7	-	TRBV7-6	TGTGCCAGCAGCTTACCCCCCCCTGGCTCCTACAATGAGCAGTACTTC	CASSLPPPGSYNEQYF
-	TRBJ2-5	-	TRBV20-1	TGCAGTGCCGTTGAAGTGAGGGGCCAAGAGACCCAGTACTTC	CSAVEVRGQETQYF
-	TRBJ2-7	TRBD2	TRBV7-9	TGTGCCAGCAGCCTCCCGGTGGGGACTAGCGAATACGAGCAGTACTTC	CASSLPVGTSEYEQYF
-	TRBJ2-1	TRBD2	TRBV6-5	TGTGCCAGCAGGGACTACGGGGGGGCCTACAATGAGCAGTTCTTC	CASRDYGGAYNEQFF
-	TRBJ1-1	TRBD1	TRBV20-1	TGCAGTGCTCCGGAGGGGGGACAGGGGAAACCTTTCTTT	CSAPEGGQGKPFF
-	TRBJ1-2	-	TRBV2	TGTGCCAGCAGAGTAGAGTACCGTGGGGAGTACACCTTC	CASRVEYRGEYTF
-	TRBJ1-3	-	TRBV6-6	TGTGCCAGCAGTTACGCCGCAGGGTCCTCTGGAAACACCATATATTTT	CASSYAAGSSGNTIYF
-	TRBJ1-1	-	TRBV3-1	TGTGCCAGCAGCCCCTCCTCCCTCAGTTCACTGAGAGCTTTCTTT	CASSPSSLSSLRAFF
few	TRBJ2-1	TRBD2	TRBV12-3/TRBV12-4	TGTGCCAGCAGTTCCGGGACTAGCGGGGGAAGCTCCTACAATGAGCAGTTCTTC	CASSSGTSGGSSYNEQFF
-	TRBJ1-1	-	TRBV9	TGTGCCAGCAGCGCCGCTGACCGGGAGAACACTGAAGCTTTCTTT	CASSAADRENTEAFF